The entry that follows covers one T cell receptor (beta chain) sequence. Roughly 0.5 to 1 ug RNA was reverse transcribed with random hexamers. TCRdb reprocessed the immunoSEQ multiplex PCR reads via MiXCR and lists one record per CDR3 protein. The sample consists of 70,000 to 100,000 distinct CDR3 sequences, 96% of them appearing once. This record comes from a study of CD8 T cells in Susac syndrome. V was shortened by 4 bases and J by 2 bases, with 15 bases between the two germline ends. There are 16 residues in the CDR3. Germline V lookup: CDR1 SNHLY, CDR2 FYNNEI. The chain carries TRBV2 and TRBJ2-1; D possibly matches TRBD1 or TRBD2 (6 bases each). This TCR was sampled from a human donor with Susac syndrome. The material sequenced was CD8+ T cells from PBMCs. CDR3: CASSGGAGLTYNEQFF. Here the CDR3 DNA reads TGTGCCAGCAGTGGGGGGGCAGGGCTGACCTACAATGAGCAGTTCTTC.